The T cell receptor beta chain described here comes from a study of cytomegalovirus exposure and HLA in healthy donors. Broader study findings: In an earlier analysis, productive rearrangement rates for most beta V segments clustered near 87% or 30%. TCR beta V- and J-gene trimming was later associated with a missense DCLRE1C variant.

PCR employed 60 Vbeta and 13 Jbeta primers. Clones were read by immunoSEQ multiplex PCR, and TCRdb kept only the in-frame ones, dropping some. The sample carries about 160,000 clones, 75% to 85% recorded once. The J segment lost 2 bases and the V segment lost 0 bases, leaving 9 bases of the junction unmatched. The CDR3 is 19 amino acids. CDR1 SGHRS and CDR2 YFSETQ come from the germline V gene. About this clone: Its antigen is currently unknown.

V gene TRBV5-1 combines with J gene TRBJ2-3; 13 positions agree with TRBD2. The receptor's source is a man in his fifties or sixties in good health and CMV-seropositive. The specimen sequenced was PBMCs. The CDR3: CASSLDQTSGGPDTDTQYF. The CDR3 nucleotides read TGCGCCAGCAGCTTGGACCAGACTAGCGGGGGGCCCGACACAGATACGCAGTATTTT.